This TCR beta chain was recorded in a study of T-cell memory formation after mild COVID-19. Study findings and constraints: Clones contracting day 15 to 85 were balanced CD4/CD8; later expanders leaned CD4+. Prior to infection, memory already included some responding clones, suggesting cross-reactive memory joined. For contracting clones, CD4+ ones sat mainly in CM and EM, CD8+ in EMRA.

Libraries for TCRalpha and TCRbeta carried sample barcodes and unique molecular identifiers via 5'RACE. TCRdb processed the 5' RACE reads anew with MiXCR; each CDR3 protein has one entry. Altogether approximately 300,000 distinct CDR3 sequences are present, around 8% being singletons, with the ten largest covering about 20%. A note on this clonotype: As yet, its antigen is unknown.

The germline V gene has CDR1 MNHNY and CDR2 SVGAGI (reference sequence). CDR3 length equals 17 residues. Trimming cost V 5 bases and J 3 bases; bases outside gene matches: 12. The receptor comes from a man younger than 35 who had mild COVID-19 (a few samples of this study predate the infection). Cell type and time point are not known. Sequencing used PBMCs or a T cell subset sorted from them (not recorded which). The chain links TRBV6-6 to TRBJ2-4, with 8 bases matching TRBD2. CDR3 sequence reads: CASSLQEILADKNIQYF. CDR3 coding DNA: TGTGCCAGCAGTCTCCAAGAAATACTAGCGGACAAAAACATTCAGTACTTC.